What follows describes a single T cell receptor beta chain. The data originate from a study of radiotherapy plus CTLA-4 blockade in lung cancer. Sequenced by immunoSEQ multiplex PCR; TCRdb stores in-frame clones only, minus some. Found here are 25,000 to 35,000 clones, about four fifths of them singletons; the top ten hold 16%. CDR3 size: 15 residues. V was trimmed by 5 bases and J by 6 bases, leaving 21 bases between them. Germline V lookup: CDR1 SGHRS, CDR2 YFSETQ. The receptor comes from a human donor with non-small cell lung cancer that progressed on radiotherapy plus ipilimumab. The rearrangement joins TRBV5-1 to TRBJ2-7; D tentatively fits TRBD1 or TRBD2 (5 bases each). The source material was peripheral blood, sampled from a patient treated with radiotherapy plus ipilimumab. The CDR3, as DNA: TGCGCCAGCAGGTCCCGGGACGGACATACCCGCGAGCAGTACTTC. It yields the protein CASRSRDGHTREQYF. Full variable domain (missing parts from reference TRBV5-1 and TRBJ2-7): KAGVTQTPRYLIKTRGQQVTLSCSPISGHRSVSWYQQTPGQGLQFLFEYFSETQRNKGNFPGRFSGRQFSNSRSEMNVSTLELGDSALYLCASRSRDGHTREQYFGPGTRLTVT.